The clone carrying this T cell receptor (beta chain) was found many times. Its specificity is unknown. The source of the sample is a study of T cells after posttransplantation cyclophosphamide. Here immunoSEQ multiplex PCR was the method, and the copy in TCRdb shows in-frame clones only, minus some. In total the sample includes 25,000 to 35,000 clones, none of them seen once. With 3 bases clipped from V and 4 bases from J, the junction kept 12 bases outside the gene matches. This CDR3 spans 17 amino acids. Germline-derived CDR1 and CDR2 are MNHEY and SVGEGT. Study observations and caveats: Donor CD8+ memory clones often dominated recipient blood repertoires at later times.

This TCR derives from a woman in her twenties or thirties in good health and a related stem cell transplant donor. The chain carries TRBV6-2 or TRBV6-3 and TRBJ1-2, with 9 positions matching TRBD1. The sequenced material came from PBMCs. This CDR3 reads CASSYAGQGVSGYGYTF. The CDR3 DNA reads as TGTGCCAGCAGTTATGCGGGACAGGGTGTCTCGGGCTATGGCTACACCTTC.